One T cell receptor (beta chain) is described in this entry. What it binds is unknown. The data belong to a study of cytomegalovirus exposure and HLA in healthy donors. Study conclusions and caveats: Some public TCRs appeared in many individuals, while most sequences were rare. Through in vitro validation, a few CMV-associated chains were shown to be specific for CMV antigens.

Using immunoSEQ multiplex PCR, the repertoire was profiled, and TCRdb retains in-frame clones only, with some absent. The table records approximately 39,000 clones, 90% to 95% of them present only once. Germline CDR1 reads SGHTA; CDR2 reads FQGNSA. The CDR3 consists of 13 residues. Trimming pared 8 bases from V and 5 bases from J, leaving 15 bases between. Sequencing was performed on PBMCs. The chain combines TRBV7-2 with TRBJ1-2; D is ambiguous. The clonotype originates from a young man in good health and CMV-seronegative. Here the CDR3 DNA reads TGTGCCAGCGCACCGAAGAGGGAGTATGGCTACACCTTC. Translating gives CASAPKREYGYTF.